Following are 3 T cell receptor beta chains from one sample sequenced in a study of metastatic and nonmetastatic thyroid tumors. Via MiXCR, TCRdb re-called the PCR reads. The data show tens of thousands of clones, 15% to 20% seen once. Thyroid surgery was preceded by no treatment in any patient. The sequenced sample was tumor tissue. These receptors all stem from a female donor with papillary thyroid cancer or a benign thyroid nodule (not recorded which). Some clones in this sample may be carry-over from other donors' samples.

About this clone: Lacking the conserved final phenylalanine or tryptophan, this CDR3 likely reflects a read error. V usage is TRBV6-2 or TRBV6-3 and J usage is TRBJ2-7; D is perhaps TRBD2 (7 bases). The V end was cut by 6 bases, the J end by 1 base, with 16 bases between. The CDR3 is 15 residues long. Germline V gene lookup returns CDR1 MNHEY and CDR2 SVGEGT. The CDR3 sequence is CASRSGGGGSYEQYS. The CDR3 DNA follows: TGTGCCAGCAGGAGTGGAGGGGGGGGATCCTACGAGCAGTACTCC.

This clone has just a few counts. Given a much more abundant clone one base away, this may be a read error. This specimen includes other DNA sequences encoding the same CDR3. The gene calls are TRBV20-1 and TRBJ2-1; 7 bases line up with TRBD2. Germline CDR1 and CDR2: DFQATT and SNEGSKA (reference sequence). The CDR3 loop spans 14 amino acids. Germline trimming cut 1 base from V and 9 bases from J; bases unmatched to any gene: 9. CDR3 DNA sequence: TGCAGTGCTAGAGGGACGGGGGGTCCCGTTGAGCAGTTCTTC. Translated: CSARGTGGPVEQFF.

The sample holds a few counts of this clone. Relative to the germline gene, one junction end is altered; a read error may explain this. The V call is TRBV27, the J call TRBJ2-2; 10 bases fit TRBD2. Germline V lookup: CDR1 MNHEY, CDR2 SMNVEV (reference sequence). The CDR3 sequence is 17 residues long. The CDR3 region is CASSSGPGLAKTGELFF. The CDR3 DNA reads as TGTGCCAGCAGTTCAGGACCGGGACTAGCGAAAACCGGGGAGCTGTTTTTT.